This TCR beta chain was captured by sequencing in a study of circulating and synovial CD4+ cells in juvenile arthritis. Study-wide points: Compared with bulk blood, circulating pathogenic-like lymphocytes shared substantially more CDR3 sequences with synovial T cells. Traditional Vbeta family usage analysis missed the pathogenic-like versus bulk difference. Some such blood samples were as oligoclonal as synovium.

The data were produced by immunoSEQ multiplex PCR, yet TCRdb's version contains in-frame clones alone and is incomplete. This table has 30,000 to 40,000 clones, 90% to 95% appearing once. CDR1 is MNHEY and CDR2 is SVGAGI in the germline V gene. The CDR3 is made up of 13 amino acids. J was trimmed by 8 bases and V by 5 bases; bases with no gene match: 8. Remarks on this clone: Its target is not known.

This TCR came from a human donor with juvenile idiopathic arthritis. What was sequenced was CD4+ T cells from blood. The J gene is TRBJ1-2, the V gene TRBV6-5, with 7 bases aligning to TRBD1. Here the CDR3 reads CASSPTGRPGYTF. CDR3 nucleotides: TGTGCCAGCAGTCCGACAGGGAGGCCCGGCTACACCTTC.